This T cell receptor beta chain came from a study of T cell repertoires in cytomegalovirus infection. About the research overall: Public TCR beta signature analysis indicated the presence of both CMV infection and matching HLA type. Study conclusions and caveats: The cumulative frequency of public TCR beta families distinguished individuals who carried CMV together with the relevant HLA. Ex vivo responses were dominated by HLA-C-restricted CMV-specific TCR beta clonotypes.

A few counts support this clonotype. Its antigen is currently unknown. Per germline, CDR1 SEHNR and CDR2 FQNEAQ (reference sequence). V trimming: 4 bases; J trimming: 0 bases; junction bases outside the gene matches: 9. CDR3 length: 17 residues. MiXCR, run by TCRdb on the reads, gives a single entry per CDR3 protein. Here the sample spans almost 500,000 distinct CDR3 sequences, about 11% being singletons. The specimen sequenced was PBMCs. This TCR came from a human donor in good health (CMV status not recorded). Some clones in this sample may be carry-over from other donors' samples. The V and J genes are TRBV7-9 and TRBJ2-3; 8 bases line up with TRBD1. The CDR3 bases are TGTGCCAGCAGCTCGACCCTCCGACAGGGGAGCACAGATACGCAGTATTTT. Amino acid sequence: CASSSTLRQGSTDTQYF.